One and the same sample provided the 15 T cell receptor beta chains below, sequenced in a study of shared clonotypes between healthy human individuals. Positively selected for CCR7, the CD45RO-negative cells used as naive CD8 cells excluded terminally differentiated effector memory CD45RA+ cells. The assay was immunoSEQ multiplex PCR, and TCRdb's table has in-frame clones only and misses some. Altogether about 2 million clones are present, 85% to 95% being singletons, with the ten largest covering roughly 1.1%. Specimen: naive CD8+ T cells sorted from blood. The receptor source for this set is a young man in good health.

In this sample, this clone turned up a few times. This rearrangement joins TRBV7-9 to TRBJ1-6, with D possibly being TRBD1 (6 bases). From germline, CDR1 is SEHNR and CDR2 FQNEAQ (reference sequence). The length of the CDR3 is 16 residues. V gave up 4 bases and J gave up 4 bases, with 14 bases separating them. This chain's CDR3 is CASSYLAGEYNSPLHF. DNA of the CDR3: TGTGCCAGCAGCTACCTAGCAGGGGAGTATAATTCACCCCTCCACTTT.

V is TRBV11-2 and J is TRBJ1-2, with D uncertain. The CDR3 is made up of 14 amino acids. V lost 1 base to trimming and J lost 7 bases, with 13 bases between them. From germline, CDR1 is SGHAT and CDR2 FQNNGV. The CDR3 DNA reads as TGTGCCAGCAGCTTAGTTGGTGCCGCTGGTGGCTACACCTTC. It encodes CASSLVGAAGGYTF.

A note on this clone: Other DNA sequences of this sample code for an identical CDR3. The J gene is TRBJ2-7, the V gene TRBV5-6; the D is unclear. The V and J ends lost 0 bases and 4 bases respectively, with 8 bases between them. The CDR3 consists of 13 residues. CDR1 is SGHDT, CDR2 YYEEEE, per germline. CDR3 protein: CASSLGVGYEQYF. The DNA of the CDR3 is TGTGCCAGCAGCTTGGGTGTGGGATACGAGCAGTACTTC.

The CDR3 nucleotides are TGCAGCGCCGATCGTACGGACGGGGAGCTGTTTTTT. Protein: CSADRTDGELFF. This chain uses TRBV29-1 with TRBJ2-2, with D hard to call. V was trimmed by 7 bases and J by 7 bases, leaving 13 bases between them. CDR3 length equals 12 residues. Germline V gene data show CDR1 as SQVTM and CDR2 as ANQGSEA.

CDR3 sequence reads: CASSQPGTGSNEQFF. In nucleotides, the CDR3 is TGCGCCAGCAGCCAACCGGGGACAGGGTCCAATGAGCAGTTCTTC. The chain joins TRBV4-1 to TRBJ2-1, with 9 bases fitting TRBD1. This CDR3 is built from 15 residues. V lost 2 bases and J lost 6; bases outside the gene matches: 5. The germline gives CDR1 MGHRA, CDR2 YSYEKL.

The chain couples TRBV9 to TRBJ2-3, with D hard to call. The germline CDR1 and CDR2 sequences are SGDLS and YYNGEE. This CDR3 contains 14 residues. Trimming stripped 0 bases from V and 6 bases from J, with 11 bases between. CDR3 bases: TGTGCCAGCAGCGTAGCTGCAGGCTCCGATACGCAGTATTTT. It is translated as CASSVAAGSDTQYF.

The rearrangement joins TRBV6-1 to TRBJ2-1, with D hard to call. V was pared by 2 bases and J by 5 bases, with 13 bases between. CDR3 length: 15 amino acids. Germline CDR1 is MNHNS and CDR2 is SASEGT. CDR3: CASSELTSPNNEQFF. The CDR3 nucleotides are TGTGCCAGCAGTGAACTTACCTCCCCCAACAATGAGCAGTTCTTC.

J is TRBJ2-7 and V is TRBV9; 7 bases match TRBD2. V shed 3 bases, J shed 3 bases, and the junction held 6 bases outside the gene matches. The germline gives CDR1 SGDLS, CDR2 YYNGEE. The CDR3 length is 14 residues. CDR3 bases: TGTGCCAGCAGCGACGGGAGGTTGGACTACGAGCAGTACTTC. This sequence encodes CASSDGRLDYEQYF.

V usage is TRBV7-9 and J usage is TRBJ2-1, with 11 positions matching TRBD2. Per the germline V gene, CDR1 is SEHNR and CDR2 is FQNEAQ (reference sequence). This CDR3 spans 17 amino acids. Trimming removed 5 bases from V and 0 bases from J; junction bases left unmatched: 6. CDR3 protein: CASSLTSGGPSYNEQFF. CDR3 bases: TGTGCCAGCAGCCTTACTAGCGGGGGACCCTCCTACAATGAGCAGTTCTTC.

The rearrangement uses TRBV11-2 and TRBJ2-5, with D perhaps TRBD1 (6 bases). V was cut by 1 base and J by 5 bases, with 11 bases left in between. The CDR3 runs 14 residues. Germline-derived CDR1 and CDR2 are SGHAT and FQNNGV. In DNA form, the CDR3 reads TGTGCCAGCAGCTTAGTTGGGGGCGTGGAGACCCAGTACTTC. Translating gives CASSLVGGVETQYF.

J is TRBJ2-2 and V is TRBV7-9; perhaps D is TRBD1 or TRBD2 (5 bases each). The germline V gene has CDR1 SEHNR and CDR2 FQNEAQ (reference sequence). The CDR3 length is 13 residues. V lost 4 bases and J lost 6, with 9 bases in between. The CDR3 protein is CASSWDGAGELFF. In DNA, the CDR3 is TGTGCCAGCAGCTGGGACGGGGCCGGGGAGCTGTTTTTT. The whole variable domain, remainder taken from reference TRBV7-9 and TRBJ2-2, is DTGVSQNPRHKITKRGQNVTFRCDPISEHNRLYWYRQTLGQGPEFLTYFQNEAQLEKSRLLSDRFSAERPKGSFSTLEIQRTEQGDSAMYLCASSWDGAGELFFGEGSRLTVL.

CDR3 coding DNA: TGTGCCAGTGAAGGACAGGGGAACACTGAAGCTTTCTTT. As protein: CASEGQGNTEAFF. The gene calls are TRBV2 and TRBJ1-1; 8 bases map to TRBD1. Looked up from germline, CDR1 is SNHLY and CDR2 is FYNNEI. The length of the CDR3 is 13 residues. The J segment lost 1 base and the V segment lost 9 bases, leaving 4 bases of the junction unmatched.

Turning to this clone: The sample has other DNA sequences that encode this CDR3 too. The rearrangement links TRBV19 to TRBJ2-1; 11 nucleotides agree with TRBD2. Trimming took 2 bases from V and 1 from J; bases not matched to a gene: 4. The CDR3 has 17 amino acids. From germline, CDR1 is LNHDA and CDR2 SQIVND (reference sequence). The CDR3 DNA follows: TGTGCCAGTAGTATAAACCTAGCGGGAGGTTCCTACAATGAGCAGTTCTTC. Amino acids: CASSINLAGGSYNEQFF.

In the case of this clone: This sample also contains other DNA sequences that code for the same CDR3. V gene TRBV5-6 combines with J gene TRBJ2-3; 8 bases match TRBD2. The CDR3 covers 15 residues. With V trimmed by 2 bases and J by 0 bases, 2 bases remained unmatched. Germline assignment: CDR1 SGHDT and CDR2 YYEEEE. The CDR3 DNA is TGTGCCAGCAGCTTAGGCGGGGGGAGCACAGATACGCAGTATTTT. It encodes CASSLGGGSTDTQYF.

V is TRBV2 and J is TRBJ2-7; TRBD1 matches 9 bases. This CDR3 region has 15 residues. Germline V lookup: CDR1 SNHLY, CDR2 FYNNEI. V dropped 9 bases and J dropped 5; count of bases not matched to a gene: 14. The CDR3 loop is CASLTGTGYPDEQYF. In DNA form, the CDR3 reads TGTGCCAGTCTCACGGGGACAGGGTATCCCGACGAGCAGTACTTC. Full variable domain (outside the CDR3, taken from reference TRBV2 and TRBJ2-7): EPEVTQTPSHQVTQMGQEVILRCVPISNHLYFYWYRQILGQKVEFLVSFYNNEISEKSEIFDDQFSVERPDGSNFTLKIRSTKLEDSAMYFCASLTGTGYPDEQYFGPGTRLTVT.